This TCR beta chain was found in a study of regulatory T cells in long-lasting Graves disease (dated by TCRdb to the early 2020s). General notes on the study: Persistent Graves' disease was defined as persistently positive TSH receptor autoantibodies together with antithyroid drug treatment for over 5 years. Patients with persistent Graves' disease were compared with patients with newly diagnosed Graves' disease using TCR sequencing and RNA sequencing of peripheral blood. The study was registered as a clinical trial and conducted in China. A total of some 35 samples underwent TCR sequencing, from around 13 patients with persistent Graves' disease and around 20 patients with newly diagnosed Graves' disease. On average, persistent Graves' disease patients in the clinical cohort had been on antithyroid drugs for roughly 11 years. Results the study describes overall, beyond this receptor: Sequencing and analysis were restricted to the TCR beta chain. Compared with newly diagnosed patients, persistent Graves' disease patients had lower TCR Shannon entropy and fewer highly expanded clones, which suggests clonal expansion. Peripheral blood alone was examined, since thyroid tissue, which constituted the primary lesion, could not be accessed. The authors noted that the small sample size was a limitation that may lower accuracy. Persistent patients shared more public clonotypes among themselves (2,741) than newly diagnosed patients did (about 900).

The time point label for this specimen denotes: persistent/refractory GD, antithyroid drugs over 5 years with positive TRAb. RNA was extracted from PBMCs in TRIzol for both TCR sequencing and RNA sequencing. The diagnosis of Graves' disease followed American Thyroid Association guidelines. Recruitment of patients was carried out at an endocrinology department in Xi'an, China. From each patient, nine milliliters of peripheral blood was collected into an EDTA anticoagulant tube. PBMCs were isolated by Ficoll Paque Plus density gradient separation without further T cell sorting. An Agilent 2100 Bioanalyzer and agarose gel were used to assess RNA quality, and a NanoDrop 2000 was used to measure RNA concentration. As for this clonotype: This clone's antigen is unknown. The sample holds no much larger clone one base away, and base qualities are not on file.

Libraries were built with multiplex PCR. This sample was sequenced with an Illumina HiSeq 4000. iRepertoire HTBI primers and Arm-PCR amplification of CDR3 regions were used to construct TCR beta libraries. Before sequencing, the PCR products went through gel purification. Concerning the study's data processing: Gene usage analysis of CDR3 amino acid clonotypes relied on the roughly 64 TRBV and about 15 TRBJ segments identified across samples. Filtered high-quality paired reads were merged into contigs using COPE and FqMerger. BLAST was used to align contigs to IMGT TRBV, TRBD and TRBJ reference genes, with CDR3 defined following IMGT. Highly expanded clones were defined as clonotypes with a frequency above 0.1%. Shannon entropy served as the measure of repertoire diversity, while the Gini coefficient captured V-J evenness. A clonotype found in more than one individual was treated as public. The public reads were reprocessed in TCRdb via fastp at Q25 and MiXCR, keeping in-frame beta chains. Here each entry gathers all rows of one CDR3 protein and keeps the most common genes and DNA. TCRdb, rather than the study authors, made the V and J calls. The sample records around 500,000 distinct CDR3 sequences, 20% to 25% of which are singletons. The leading ten clones occupy about 8.3% of the sample.

The TCR sequence derives from a female donor with Graves disease. Sequenced here: peripheral blood mononuclear cells (PBMCs), sampled when the disease was refractory, from a patient treated with antithyroid drugs.

The CDR3 protein: CAITTQGLGSSSGPPNTQYF. The DNA is as follows: TGTGCCATCACTACCCAGGGCCTTGGATCCTCTTCGGGGCCCCCCAATACGCAGTATTTT. The rearranged segments are TRBV10-3 and TRBJ2-3; the D gene could be either TRBD1 or TRBD2, each agreeing at 5 bases. V loses 7 bases of germline sequence and J loses 7 bases, and the interval between the two ends is 36 bases. The CDR3, from cysteine to phenylalanine, totals 20 residues. Solely the CDR3 DNA is kept, with 60 bases framed from the first base. Taken from the germline V gene, the CDR1 and CDR2 loops are ENHRY and SYGVKD.